The rows below give T cell receptor beta chains drawn from one sample of a study of blood T cell repertoires in COVID-19. Sequencing used immunoSEQ multiplex PCR; TCRdb keeps in-frame clones, though not all of them. The profile shows hundreds of thousands of clones, 87% of them singletons. The sample taken for sequencing was PBMCs or T cells enriched from blood (not recorded which). The receptors here all came from a woman in her 30s who had recovered from COVID-19. CDR3s include the opening cysteine and the closing phenylalanine or tryptophan. Each record gives: CDR3 length, J gene, D gene, clone size, V gene, CDR3 DNA, CDR3 protein. The D gene is left open where the match is weak. Expanded clones get a size class; other rows say once, few or many, or leave the size out.

len: 14; j_gene: TRBJ2-3; d_gene: .; abundance: .; v_gene: TRBV19; CDR3nt: TGTGCCAGTAGTATGTTGCGGGCCACAGATACGCAGTATTTT; CDR3aa: CASSMLRATDTQYF
len: 15; j_gene: TRBJ1-2; d_gene: TRBD1; abundance: .; v_gene: TRBV7-2; CDR3nt: TGTGCCAGCAGCTTAGCGGCAGGGGGCGAATATGGCTACACCTTC; CDR3aa: CASSLAAGGEYGYTF
len: 15; j_gene: TRBJ2-6; d_gene: .; abundance: .; v_gene: TRBV24-1; CDR3nt: TGTGCCACCAGTGTCGGGGGATCTGGGGCCAACGTCCTGACTTTC; CDR3aa: CATSVGGSGANVLTF
len: 14; j_gene: TRBJ2-2; d_gene: TRBD2; abundance: .; v_gene: TRBV14; CDR3nt: TGTGCCAGCAGCCATTACGGGACTAGCGAGGAGCTGTTTTTT; CDR3aa: CASSHYGTSEELFF
len: 15; j_gene: TRBJ1-2; d_gene: TRBD1; abundance: .; v_gene: TRBV19; CDR3nt: TGTGCCAGTAGTCGCGCAGGACAGGGGCACTATGGCTACACCTTC; CDR3aa: CASSRAGQGHYGYTF
len: 15; j_gene: TRBJ1-1; d_gene: .; abundance: .; v_gene: TRBV7-9; CDR3nt: TGTGCCAGCAGCTTACTTTTTCCAGGGAACACTGAAGCTTTCTTT; CDR3aa: CASSLLFPGNTEAFF
len: 12; j_gene: TRBJ1-2; d_gene: .; abundance: .; v_gene: TRBV12-3/TRBV12-4; CDR3nt: TGTGCCAGCAGTTCACTACCCTATGGCTACACCTTC; CDR3aa: CASSSLPYGYTF
len: 14; j_gene: TRBJ1-3; d_gene: .; abundance: .; v_gene: TRBV5-4; CDR3nt: TGTGCCAGCAGTTTTCCGGACGGGGGGAACACCATATATTTT; CDR3aa: CASSFPDGGNTIYF
len: 14; j_gene: TRBJ1-1; d_gene: .; abundance: .; v_gene: TRBV27; CDR3nt: TGTGCCAGCAGTTTTAGTCCGATGAACACTGAAGCTTTCTTT; CDR3aa: CASSFSPMNTEAFF
len: 14; j_gene: TRBJ1-5; d_gene: .; abundance: .; v_gene: TRBV21-1; CDR3nt: TGTGCCAGCAGCAATTTGCGGGGAAGTCAGCCCCAGCATTTT; CDR3aa: CASSNLRGSQPQHF
len: 17; j_gene: TRBJ1-6; d_gene: TRBD1; abundance: .; v_gene: TRBV10-3; CDR3nt: TGTGCCATCAGTGAGGCAGACAGGGCCGAGGGGAATTCACCCCTCCACTTT; CDR3aa: CAISEADRAEGNSPLHF
len: 14; j_gene: TRBJ1-5; d_gene: .; abundance: .; v_gene: TRBV9; CDR3nt: TGTGCCAGCAGCGCCGGGACAACTAATCAGCCCCAGCATTTT; CDR3aa: CASSAGTTNQPQHF
len: 16; j_gene: TRBJ2-3; d_gene: .; abundance: .; v_gene: TRBV27; CDR3nt: TGTGCCAGCAGTCGAAGAGGGGGGGGACTCACAGATACGCAGTATTTT; CDR3aa: CASSRRGGGLTDTQYF
len: 15; j_gene: TRBJ1-2; d_gene: .; abundance: .; v_gene: TRBV7-3; CDR3nt: TGTGCCAGCAGCCCCTCGGCGGGAAAAGACGGTGGCTACACCTTC; CDR3aa: CASSPSAGKDGGYTF
len: 14; j_gene: TRBJ1-6; d_gene: TRBD1; abundance: .; v_gene: TRBV19; CDR3nt: TGTGCCAGTAGTTTACAGGGGGCTAATTCACCCCTCCACTTT; CDR3aa: CASSLQGANSPLHF
len: 17; j_gene: TRBJ1-1; d_gene: .; abundance: .; v_gene: TRBV6-1; CDR3nt: TGTGCCAGCAGTGAAGCGCTTCAGGGGACGGTGAACACTGAAGCTTTCTTT; CDR3aa: CASSEALQGTVNTEAFF
len: 12; j_gene: TRBJ1-2; d_gene: .; abundance: .; v_gene: TRBV6-4; CDR3nt: TGTGCCAGGACCCGGGGAACGGATGGCTACACCTTC; CDR3aa: CARTRGTDGYTF
len: 16; j_gene: TRBJ1-5; d_gene: .; abundance: few; v_gene: TRBV5-4; CDR3nt: TGTGCCAGCAGCAGCGGTCTCCCTGGAGGCAATCAGCCCCAGCATTTT; CDR3aa: CASSSGLPGGNQPQHF
len: 12; j_gene: TRBJ1-2; d_gene: .; abundance: .; v_gene: TRBV2; CDR3nt: TGTGCCAGCAGGGGCAGTAACTATGGCTACACCTTC; CDR3aa: CASRGSNYGYTF
len: 14; j_gene: TRBJ1-4; d_gene: .; abundance: .; v_gene: TRBV30; CDR3nt: TGTGCCTGGAGGTCAGCAGGGGCTCGGGAAAAACTGTTTTTT; CDR3aa: CAWRSAGAREKLFF
len: 16; j_gene: TRBJ1-6; d_gene: TRBD1; abundance: .; v_gene: TRBV27; CDR3nt: TGTGCCAGCAGTTTTCAGGGGGTGGGCTCCAATTCACCCCTCCACTTT; CDR3aa: CASSFQGVGSNSPLHF
len: 15; j_gene: TRBJ1-2; d_gene: .; abundance: .; v_gene: TRBV13; CDR3nt: TGTGCCAGCAGCCCCGGACGGACGGGAAACTATGGCTACACCTTC; CDR3aa: CASSPGRTGNYGYTF
len: 14; j_gene: TRBJ1-4; d_gene: TRBD1; abundance: .; v_gene: TRBV6-5; CDR3nt: TGTGCCAGCAGTACCAGGGGGACGGGTGAAAAACTGTTTTTT; CDR3aa: CASSTRGTGEKLFF